The 27 T cell receptor beta chains given below trace back to one sample, sequenced in a study of early T cells in non-severe SARS-CoV-2 infection. TCRdb processed the 5' RACE reads anew with MiXCR; each CDR3 protein has one entry. The sample lists 60,000 to 75,000 distinct CDR3 sequences; approximately 10% were seen once. The specimen was whole blood. These receptors all stem from an adult who was a healthcare worker with PCR-confirmed SARS-CoV-2 infection or an uninfected control (not recorded which).

This clonotype has just a few counts. DNA of the CDR3: TGTGCCACCAAGAGAGTTTCTAACTATGGCTACACCTTC. Translation: CATKRVSNYGYTF. The gene calls are TRBV12-3 or TRBV12-4 and TRBJ1-2; D gene uncertain. The CDR3 totals 13 residues. The V end lost 10 bases, the J end lost 0 bases, and 12 bases lay between the germline ends.

This clonotype came up a few times. V and J are TRBV7-2 and TRBJ1-1; D is perhaps TRBD1 (5 bases). CDR3 length: 15 amino acids. Trimming took off 5 bases at V and 4 bases at J, with 17 bases between the two ends. CDR1 and CDR2 (germline): SGHTA, FQGNSA. CDR3 in amino acids: CASSPTGQPFTEAFF. Written as DNA, the CDR3 is TGTGCCAGCAGCCCCACGGGGCAGCCTTTCACTGAAGCTTTCTTT.

The sample holds many counts of this clonotype. The V and J genes are TRBV6-5 and TRBJ2-1, with D maybe TRBD1 (6 bases). Germline CDR1 is MNHEY and CDR2 is SVGAGI. This CDR3 contains 15 residues. The V and J ends lost 5 bases and 0 bases respectively, with 11 bases between them. CDR3 nucleotide sequence: TGTGCCAGCAGTCTTGACAGGAGCTCCTACAATGAGCAGTTCTTC. It specifies CASSLDRSSYNEQFF.

This clonotype turned up a few times. The chain uses TRBV4-3 and TRBJ2-1; perhaps TRBD2 as D (6 bases). The V gene lost 3 bases and the J gene lost 5 bases, with 11 bases spanning the gap. CDR3 length: 14 amino acids. Germline loops: CDR1 LGHNA, CDR2 YSLEER. This CDR3 is CASSHLASDNEQFF. The CDR3, as DNA: TGCGCCAGCAGCCACCTAGCGAGTGACAATGAGCAGTTCTTC.

The V and J genes are TRBV19 and TRBJ1-1; TRBD1 is a possible D gene (5 bases). This CDR3 comprises 14 residues. The V gene lost 7 bases and the J gene lost 1 base, with 13 bases spanning the gap. Germline V lookup: CDR1 LNHDA, CDR2 SQIVND (reference sequence). The CDR3, as DNA: TGTGCCAGTAATACCGGGGCCCAGAACACTGAAGCTTTCTTT. Amino acids: CASNTGAQNTEAFF. The complete variable domain, with remaining parts taken from reference TRBV19 and TRBJ1-1, reads DGGITQSPKYLFRKEGQNVTLSCEQNLNHDAMYWYRQDPGQGLRLIYYSQIVNDFQKGDIAEGYSVSREKKESFPLTVTSAQKNPTAFYLCASNTGAQNTEAFFGQGTRLTVV.

This rearrangement joins TRBV2 to TRBJ2-3, with a possible D match to TRBD1 (6 bases). V was shortened by 2 bases and J by 3 bases, with 9 bases between the two germline ends. The CDR3 loop spans 14 amino acids. From germline, CDR1 is SNHLY and CDR2 FYNNEI. CDR3 amino acids: CASSEIQGTDTQYF. The CDR3 nucleotides are TGTGCCAGCAGTGAAATCCAGGGGACAGATACGCAGTATTTT. Complete variable domain (other parts from reference TRBV2 and TRBJ2-3): EPEVTQTPSHQVTQMGQEVILRCVPISNHLYFYWYRQILGQKVEFLVSFYNNEISEKSEIFDDQFSVERPDGSNFTLKIRSTKLEDSAMYFCASSEIQGTDTQYFGPGTRLTVL.

This clonotype occurred a few times. CDR3 nucleotide sequence: TGTGCCAGCAGCTTAAGCCGCTGGGGCGAAAGAAACACAGATACGCAGTATTTT. Residues: CASSLSRWGERNTDTQYF. V usage is TRBV11-3 and J usage is TRBJ2-3; weak D call: TRBD1 (5 bases). Germline assignment: CDR1 SGHNT and CDR2 YENEEA. V was pared by 2 bases and J by 2 bases, with 20 bases between. The CDR3 is 18 amino acids.

This clonotype turned up a few times. This sequence joins TRBV4-1 and TRBJ2-2; D gene ambiguous. This CDR3 comprises 14 residues. CDR1 is MGHRA and CDR2 is YSYEKL in the germline V gene. V lost 8 bases and J 4 bases, leaving 14 bases between the germline ends. CDR3 region: CASGFPWGTGELFF. The DNA of the CDR3 is TGCGCCAGCGGGTTTCCGTGGGGCACCGGGGAGCTGTTTTTT.

The J gene is TRBJ2-5, the V gene TRBV5-1; D tentatively fits TRBD1 or TRBD2 (5 bases each). The germline gives CDR1 SGHRS, CDR2 YFSETQ. The CDR3 is 16 residues long. V dropped 2 bases and J dropped 1 base, with 15 bases sitting between them. In DNA, the CDR3 is TGCGCCAGCAGCTTAGCCTGGGACCATGTCCAAGAGACCCAGTACTTC. Protein product: CASSLAWDHVQETQYF.

Ten or more counts support this clonotype. Mismatch with germline at one junction end may stem from a read error. The V call is TRBV25-1, the J call TRBJ2-2, with TRBD1 matching over 10 bases. This CDR3 comprises 17 residues. CDR1 and CDR2 from the germline V gene are MGHDK and SYGVNS. The CDR3 sequence: CASSGPRTGGNSGELFF. Here the CDR3 DNA reads TGTGCCAGCAGTGGCCCTCGGACAGGGGGAAACAGCGGGGAGCTGTTTTTT.

Many counts were recorded for this clonotype. This rearrangement joins TRBV20-1 to TRBJ2-1; D might be TRBD2 (6 bases). The V gene's germline CDR1 is DFQATT and CDR2 SNEGSKA (reference sequence). V was pared by 5 bases and J by 2 bases, with 13 bases between. The CDR3 sequence is 14 residues long. CDR3 residues: CSALQGGTYNEQFF. The CDR3 nucleotides read TGCAGTGCTCTACAAGGCGGGACCTACAATGAGCAGTTCTTC.

At least ten counts were recorded for this clonotype. J is TRBJ2-5 and V is TRBV29-1, with 9 bases that match TRBD2. Trimming at V came to 7 bases and at J to 2 bases, leaving 8 bases not matched to a gene. The CDR3 contains 14 residues. Germline-derived CDR1 and CDR2 are SQVTM and ANQGSEA. DNA of the CDR3: TGCAGCGCCCGGGCGGGAGGGCCACAAGAGACCCAGTACTTC. Its protein is CSARAGGPQETQYF. Together with reference TRBV29-1 and TRBJ2-5, the CDR3 gives the full variable domain: SAVISQKPSRDICQRGTSLTIQCQVDSQVTMMFWYRQQPGQSLTLIATANQGSEATYESGFVIDKFPISRPNLTFSTLTVSNMSPEDSSIYLCSARAGGPQETQYFGPGTRLLVL.

The chain couples TRBV7-9 to TRBJ2-1, with D maybe TRBD2 (5 bases). V was shortened by 1 base and J by 8 bases, with 9 bases between the two germline ends. Germline loops: CDR1 SEHNR, CDR2 FQNEAQ (reference sequence). The CDR3 is 13 amino acids. The CDR3 sequence is CASSLVAGYEQFF. As DNA, the CDR3 is TGTGCCAGCAGCTTAGTCGCGGGCTATGAGCAGTTCTTC.

V is TRBV7-2 and J is TRBJ2-7; 7 positions agree with TRBD2. This CDR3 has 15 amino acids. Per the germline V gene, CDR1 is SGHTA and CDR2 is FQGNSA. V lost 0 bases, J lost 5 bases, and 7 bases stayed unmatched. DNA for the CDR3: TGTGCCAGCAGCTTAGCGGGGCGGGAGCCTGACGAGCAGTACTTC. Its translation: CASSLAGREPDEQYF.

The chain uses TRBV28 and TRBJ2-1, with 10 bases identical to TRBD1. After removal of 4 bases from V and 6 bases from J, the junction contained 6 bases not matched to a gene. The CDR3 covers 15 residues. Germline values: CDR1 MDHEN, CDR2 SYDVKM. CDR3 in DNA: TGTGCCAGCAGTTCCTCGGGACAGGGGTCCAATGAGCAGTTCTTC. Translating gives CASSSSGQGSNEQFF.

This clonotype was found many times. V and J are TRBV12-3 or TRBV12-4 and TRBJ2-7, with D uncertain. Trimming left V 2 bases short and J 3 bases short, with 5 bases between. CDR3 length: 12 residues. CDR3 sequence: CASSLMGYEQYF. DNA for the CDR3: TGTGCCAGCAGTTTAATGGGCTACGAGCAGTACTTC.

In its sample, this clonotype was seen many times. The J gene is TRBJ1-2, the V gene TRBV28, with a possible D match to TRBD1 (5 bases). Germline CDR1 is MDHEN and CDR2 is SYDVKM. The CDR3 loop spans 13 amino acids. V gave up 6 bases and J gave up 5 bases, with 13 bases separating them. The CDR3: CASSRGPKYGYTF. The CDR3 DNA follows: TGTGCCAGCAGCCGGGGCCCGAAGTATGGCTACACCTTC.

This clonotype showed up just a few times. The chain joins TRBV20-1 to TRBJ1-1; 9 positions match TRBD1. The CDR3 covers 12 residues. V dropped 2 bases and J dropped 7; count of bases not matched to a gene: 2. Germline-derived CDR1 and CDR2 are DFQATT and SNEGSKA (reference sequence). CDR3 sequence reads: CSARRGQGEAFF. The CDR3 DNA reads TGCAGTGCTAGACGGGGACAGGGTGAAGCTTTCTTT.

This chain joins TRBV19 and TRBJ1-5; 7 nucleotides match TRBD1. This CDR3 comprises 16 residues. The ends lost 2 bases at V and 3 bases at J; junction bases unmatched: 7. The germline CDR1 and CDR2 sequences are LNHDA and SQIVND (reference sequence). CDR3 sequence: CASSIMYRGINQPQHF. The CDR3 DNA follows: TGTGCCAGTAGTATAATGTACAGGGGTATCAATCAGCCCCAGCATTTT.

The rearrangement joins TRBV7-9 to TRBJ1-6; D is possibly TRBD1 (5 bases). Germline V gene data show CDR1 as SEHNR and CDR2 as FQNEAQ (reference sequence). V was trimmed by 3 bases and J by 14 bases, leaving 17 bases between them. This CDR3 is built from 14 residues. The CDR3 here is CASSLAQDGFTLHF. CDR3 DNA sequence: TGTGCCAGCAGCTTGGCACAGGATGGATTCACCCTCCACTTT.

V gene TRBV6-2 or TRBV6-3 combines with J gene TRBJ1-1, with D uncertain. The CDR3 has 14 residues. Trimming cost V 6 bases and J 4 bases, with 15 bases left between them. CDR1 and CDR2 from the germline V gene are MNHEY and SVGEGT. CDR3 residues: CASSRELGFTEAFF. Written as DNA, the CDR3 is TGTGCCAGCAGCCGCGAGTTGGGGTTCACTGAAGCTTTCTTT.

This clonotype was counted between two and nine times. V usage is TRBV6-2 or TRBV6-3 and J usage is TRBJ2-3, with no clear D. Germline lookup yields CDR1 MNHEY and CDR2 SVGEGT. V dropped 0 bases and J dropped 4 bases, with 8 bases sitting between them. This CDR3 has 14 residues. In DNA, the CDR3 is TGTGCCAGCAGTTACTCCTGGCTAGCAGATACGCAGTATTTT. This codes for CASSYSWLADTQYF.

This clonotype was recorded many times. The rearrangement uses TRBV7-8 and TRBJ2-3, with D perhaps assigned TRBD1 or TRBD2 (5 bases each). CDR3 length equals 14 residues. Trimming cost V 5 bases and J 5 bases, with 14 bases left between them. The germline V gene has CDR1 SGHVS and CDR2 FQNEAQ. DNA of the CDR3: TGTGCCAGCAGCGGGGGAGTGAGGGGAGATACGCAGTATTTT. Amino acid sequence: CASSGGVRGDTQYF.

V usage is TRBV11-1 and J usage is TRBJ2-2; D is possibly TRBD1 (6 bases). The CDR3 has 17 amino acids. V lost 6 bases and J lost 1, with 18 bases in between. Germline V gene data show CDR1 as SGHAT and CDR2 as FQDESV (reference sequence). CDR3 nucleotides: TGTGCCAGCAGTTTCCGCCGGGACACCAGGAACACCGGGGAGCTGTTTTTT. Its translation is CASSFRRDTRNTGELFF.

This clonotype was counted a few times. Written as DNA, the CDR3 is TGTGCCACCAGTGATAAAAAACTAGCGGGATCATACAATGAGCAGTTCTTC. It yields the protein CATSDKKLAGSYNEQFF. J is TRBJ2-1 and V is TRBV24-1; 10 bases are a match to TRBD2. J gave up 4 bases and V 3 bases, and 8 bases lay outside the gene matches. Germline V gene lookup returns CDR1 KGHDR and CDR2 SFDVKD. There are 17 residues in the CDR3.

This clonotype has a count of ten or more. The V and J genes are TRBV20-1 and TRBJ1-1, with TRBD1 as a possible D gene (5 bases). CDR1 DFQATT and CDR2 SNEGSKA come from the germline V gene (reference sequence). V lost 3 bases to trimming and J lost 0 bases, with 11 bases between them. The CDR3 extends over 14 amino acids. The CDR3: CSARPRGMNTEAFF. The CDR3 nucleotides read TGCAGTGCTAGGCCGCGGGGGATGAACACTGAAGCTTTCTTT.

This clonotype was picked up a small number of times. The chain has TRBV29-1 and TRBJ1-3; 7 nucleotides match TRBD1. Trimming cost V 6 bases and J 11 bases; bases outside gene matches: 13. Germline V gives CDR1 SQVTM, CDR2 ANQGSEA. CDR3 length equals 13 residues. This CDR3 is CSVGDSPDGSIYF. The CDR3 DNA reads TGCAGCGTCGGGGACAGCCCAGATGGATCCATATATTTT.